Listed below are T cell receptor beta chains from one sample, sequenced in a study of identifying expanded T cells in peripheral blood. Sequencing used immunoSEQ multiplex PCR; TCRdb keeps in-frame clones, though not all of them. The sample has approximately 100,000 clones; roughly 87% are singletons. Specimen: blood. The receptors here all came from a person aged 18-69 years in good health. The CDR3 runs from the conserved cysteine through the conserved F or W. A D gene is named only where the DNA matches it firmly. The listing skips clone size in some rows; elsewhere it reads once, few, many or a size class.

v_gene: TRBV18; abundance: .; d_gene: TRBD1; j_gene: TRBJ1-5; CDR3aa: CASSPPNRGLNQPQHF; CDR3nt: TGTGCCAGCTCACCACCCAACAGGGGGCTCAATCAGCCCCAGCATTTT
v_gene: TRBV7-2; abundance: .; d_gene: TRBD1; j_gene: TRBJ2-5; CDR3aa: CASSPSTGEETQYF; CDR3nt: TGTGCCAGCAGCCCATCGACAGGGGAAGAGACCCAGTACTTC
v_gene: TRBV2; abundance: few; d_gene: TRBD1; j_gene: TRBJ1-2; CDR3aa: CATRDSYGYTF; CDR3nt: TGTGCCACCCGGGACAGCTATGGCTACACCTTC
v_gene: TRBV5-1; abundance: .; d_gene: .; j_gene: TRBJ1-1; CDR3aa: CASRGLEGETEAFF; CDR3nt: TGCGCCAGCAGGGGGTTGGAGGGTGAGACTGAAGCTTTCTTT
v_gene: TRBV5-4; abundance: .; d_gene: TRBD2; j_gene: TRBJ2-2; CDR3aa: CASSFWGSGGRPGELFF; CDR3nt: TGTGCCAGCAGCTTCTGGGGTAGCGGGGGACGTCCCGGGGAGCTGTTTTTT
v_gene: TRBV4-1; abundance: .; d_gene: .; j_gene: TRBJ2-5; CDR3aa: CASSQSFVIQRQETQYF; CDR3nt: TGCGCCAGCAGCCAAAGTTTTGTCATACAGAGACAAGAGACCCAGTACTTC
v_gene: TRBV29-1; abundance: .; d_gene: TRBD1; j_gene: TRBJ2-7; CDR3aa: CSVAGDRDSSRQYF; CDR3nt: TGCAGCGTTGCAGGGGACAGGGATTCTTCTCGGCAGTACTTC
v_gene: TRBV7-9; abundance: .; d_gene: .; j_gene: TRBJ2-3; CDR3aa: CASSNRAGGRTDTQYF; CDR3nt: TGTGCCAGCAGCAACCGAGCTGGGGGGCGGACAGATACGCAGTATTTT
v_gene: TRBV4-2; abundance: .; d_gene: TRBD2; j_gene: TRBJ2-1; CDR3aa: CASSQGGSGGSSSYNEQFF; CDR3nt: TGTGCCAGCAGCCAAGGGGGTAGCGGGGGGTCAAGCTCCTACAATGAGCAGTTCTTC
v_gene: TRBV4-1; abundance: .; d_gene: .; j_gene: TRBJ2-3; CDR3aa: CASSQGGGSNTDTQYF; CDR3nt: TGCGCCAGCAGCCAAGGGGGCGGATCCAACACAGATACGCAGTATTTT
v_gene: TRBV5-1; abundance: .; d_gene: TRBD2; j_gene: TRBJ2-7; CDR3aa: CASSLGGSSGAYEQYF; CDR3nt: TGCGCCAGCAGCTTGGGAGGTTCTAGCGGGGCCTACGAGCAGTACTTC
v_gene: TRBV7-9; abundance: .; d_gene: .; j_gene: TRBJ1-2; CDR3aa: CASSLASTDNYGYTF; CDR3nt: TGTGCCAGCAGCTTAGCATCTACGGATAACTATGGCTACACCTTC
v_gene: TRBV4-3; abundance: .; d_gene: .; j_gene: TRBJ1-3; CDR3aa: CASSHAGRISGNTIYF; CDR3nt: TGCGCCAGCAGCCACGCCGGAAGAATCTCTGGAAACACCATATATTTT
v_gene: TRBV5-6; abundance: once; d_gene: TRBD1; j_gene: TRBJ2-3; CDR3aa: CASSSQGADTQYF; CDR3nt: TGCGCCAGCAGCTCCCAGGGGGCAGATACGCAGTATTTT
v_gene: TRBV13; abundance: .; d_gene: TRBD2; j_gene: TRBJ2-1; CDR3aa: CASSSKTSGGWNEQFF; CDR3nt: TGTGCCAGCAGCTCCAAGACTAGCGGGGGGTGGAATGAGCAGTTCTTC
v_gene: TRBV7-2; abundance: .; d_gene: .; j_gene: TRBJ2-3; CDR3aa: CASSLDYLRTDTQYF; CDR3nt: TGTGCCAGCAGCTTAGACTACCTTCGCACAGATACGCAGTATTTT
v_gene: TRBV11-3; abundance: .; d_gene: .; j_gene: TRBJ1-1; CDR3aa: CASSLSGNTEAFF; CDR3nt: TGTGCCAGCAGCTTATCTGGGAACACTGAAGCTTTCTTT
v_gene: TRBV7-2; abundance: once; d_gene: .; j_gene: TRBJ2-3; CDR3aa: CASSLSDTQYF; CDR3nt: TGTGCCAGCAGCTTATCAGATACGCAGTATTTT
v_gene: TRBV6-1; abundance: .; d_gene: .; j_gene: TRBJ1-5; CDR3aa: CASSEVRDQPQHF; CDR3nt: TGTGCCAGCAGTGAAGTTCGGGATCAGCCCCAGCATTTT
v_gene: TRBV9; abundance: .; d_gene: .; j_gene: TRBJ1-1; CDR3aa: CASSERLGHGPVSEAFF; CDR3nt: TGTGCCAGCAGCGAAAGACTGGGACACGGACCGGTGAGTGAAGCTTTCTTT
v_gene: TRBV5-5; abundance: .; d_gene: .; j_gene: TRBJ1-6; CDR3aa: CASSQNERSTDNNSPLHF; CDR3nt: TGTGCCAGCAGCCAAAATGAAAGGTCGACAGATAATAATTCACCCCTCCACTTT
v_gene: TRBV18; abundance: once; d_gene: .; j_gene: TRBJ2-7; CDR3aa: CASTRDPPNEQYF; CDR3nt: TGTGCCAGCACCCGGGACCCCCCTAACGAGCAGTACTTC
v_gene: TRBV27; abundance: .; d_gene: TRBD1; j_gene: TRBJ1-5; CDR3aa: CASSLYQGADQPQHF; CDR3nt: TGTGCCAGCAGTTTATACCAGGGGGCCGATCAGCCCCAGCATTTT
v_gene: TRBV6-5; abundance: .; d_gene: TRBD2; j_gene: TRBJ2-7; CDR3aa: CASRTRGGKRSEQYF; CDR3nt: TGTGCCAGCAGAACCCGGGGGGGGAAGAGGTCCGAGCAGTACTTC
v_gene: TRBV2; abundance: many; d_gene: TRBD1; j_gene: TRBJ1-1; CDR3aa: CASSGQGLRNTEAFF; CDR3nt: TGTGCCAGCAGTGGACAGGGTCTCAGGAACACTGAAGCTTTCTTT
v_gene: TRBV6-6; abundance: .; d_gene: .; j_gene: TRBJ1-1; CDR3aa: CASNPPPEGFNTEAFF; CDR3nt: TGTGCCAGCAACCCGCCCCCGGAGGGGTTTAACACTGAAGCTTTCTTT
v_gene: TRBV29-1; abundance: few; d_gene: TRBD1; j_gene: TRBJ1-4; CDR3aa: CSVEDRGTGMKKLFF; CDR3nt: TGCAGCGTTGAAGATCGGGGGACAGGGATGAAAAAACTGTTTTTT